Detailed here is one T cell receptor beta chain. Its antigen target is currently unknown. No qualities accompany the bases; no much larger clone lies one base away. The cohort consisted of some 730 healthy bone marrow donors. At the time of sampling, all cohort members were nominally healthy, though unrecorded immune exposures were likely present. The donor was CMV seropositive and was included in the group of some 290 seropositive cohort members. Each donor provided a peripheral blood sample, and peripheral blood mononuclear cells were used for TCR beta sequencing. Genomic DNA extraction from the blood cell samples was performed with the Qiagen DNeasy Blood Extraction Kit. From the germline V gene, CDR1 is SGDLS and CDR2 is YYNGEE. The CDR3 measures 14 amino acids from cysteine to phenylalanine. Of the read, only the CDR3 DNA is kept; its 42 bases are in frame from base 1. V is pared back by 5 bases and J by 5 bases, with 13 bases lying between the germline termini.

The data were taken from a study of cytomegalovirus exposure and HLA in healthy donors (dated by TCRdb to between 2016 and 2019). With regard to the full study: According to an earlier analysis of 587 of the donors, some 180 million T cells yielded 120 million or so unique TCR beta sequences and around 280 Gb of sequence data. Approximately 310 gigabases of sequencing data and roughly 80 million unique TCR sequences made up an early release that covered 500 to 700 HLA-typed donors. Of the roughly 400 genotyped donors, 75% to 85% were placed in the genetic ancestry cluster associated with self-reported Caucasian donors. The study was designed to test whether signatures of past pathogen exposure could be identified by cataloging public T cell receptors. The study used immunosequencing to profile the T cell repertoires of more than 650 subjects and linked those repertoires to cytomegalovirus serostatus. Along with the approximately 700-subject first cohort, a separate validation cohort of over 90 different subjects was used. The study combined high-throughput TCR immunosequencing, statistical association of individual TCRs with disease status, and machine learning to predict cytomegalovirus infection status. In a later analysis, previously published TCR beta repertoires from several hundred donors were re-analyzed and high-resolution HLA genotyping was added so that TCR occurrence patterns could be studied. Rather than drawing on any new phenotypic data, the later analysis identified candidate immune exposures from TCR beta sequences and the way those sequences occurred across donors. To decide whether each TCR beta V gene segment behaved as functional or pseudogenic, an earlier analysis of some 580 of the donors relied on high-throughput TCR beta sequencing. Donor age, sex, ethnicity and CMV serostatus were collected together with the repertoire data. Genome-wide SNP genotypes for about three fifths of the roughly 670 donors were used in a later genetic analysis, which treated that subset as a discovery cohort. All discovery cohort repertoires had been generated on a single sequencing platform. HLA typing included class I and class II loci at four-digit resolution. Typing coverage varied by locus: roughly 620-640 donors for A, B, C, DRB1 and DQB1; roughly 560 for DQA1; some 610 for DPA1; roughly 450 for DPB1. Because of strong linkage in the cohort, four or five DR-DQ haplotypes were treated as single units for association and clustering. On average, 235,054 unique TCR beta nucleotide sequences were sequenced per donor among about 400 genotyped donors of the cohort, with around 19% of those sequences being non-productive.

The library was obtained by the immunoSEQ multiplex PCR assay. The multiplex PCR relied on a mix of 60 forward primers for TCR Vbeta segments and 13 reverse primers for TCR Jbeta segments. The CDR3 region of rearranged TCR beta genes was amplified from genomic DNA by a multiplex PCR assay. On the Illumina HiSeq System, the amplified TCR beta libraries were sequenced as 87-base-pair reads. Turning to the authors' computational methods: In a later analysis, tens of millions of unique TCR beta chains were counted across the 650 to 700 repertoires, and around 10 million of these chains were shared by at least two donors. Raw reads were error-corrected and collapsed into unique sequences with a nearest-neighbor algorithm that merged closely related sequences to remove PCR and sequencing errors. CDR3 sequences were aligned to IMGT reference sequences to assign V, D and J gene segments. Each retained sequence needed at least a six-nucleotide match to both a V gene segment and a J gene segment. A rearrangement was called productive if the CDR3 had no stop codons and remained in frame with V and J, and every other rearrangement was called non-productive. CDR3 was defined by IMGT convention, running from the second conserved V-encoded cysteine to the conserved J-encoded phenylalanine. In an earlier analysis of around 640 of the donors, sequences lacking an unambiguous match to a single V gene segment were excluded. In an earlier analysis of 587 of the donors, a V segment was called functional when productive rearrangements were above 56.7%, and segregating when the standard deviation between donors exceeded 5%. A statistical classification framework was developed to diagnose cytomegalovirus status using the catalog of TCR beta chain sequences. In a later analysis, V and J genes were assigned by comparing TCR nucleotide sequences against IMGT/GENE-DB human TR gene sequences. Using the TCRdist pipeline, a later analysis assigned CDR3 sequences along with most-parsimonious VDJ recombination scenarios. In a later analysis, each TCR beta chain was defined by its CDR3 amino acid sequence together with its V-gene family, and reads without a unique V-gene family were excluded. To address suspected cross-contamination and a sequencing artifact, a later analysis removed a few hundred highly shared, low-generation-probability nucleotide sequences. For each public chain, a later analysis derived a clonal expansion index from normalized ranks of inferred template counts within each repertoire. In a later analysis, generation probabilities were computed using a VDJ recombination model fitted to out-of-frame rearrangements, and the results were checked against IGoR. In a later analysis, hypergeometric tests were used to score TCR-TCR, TCR-HLA and TCR-CMV co-occurrence, with a repertoire-size bias correction applied to TCR pairs. False discovery rates were estimated in a later analysis by permuting HLA or CMV assignments 20 times. In a later analysis, co-occurring TCRs were grouped with DBSCAN, and TCRdist sequence similarity was added when clustering was performed within HLA-allele-positive subsets. Co-occurrence clustering excluded repertoires with fewer than 30,000 or more than 120,000 public chains, plus five with anomalous nucleotide sharing. TCRdb took this table from immuneACCESS and kept in-frame rearrangements with V and J called. Such tables lack part of the clones; where checked against another copy, unresolved V genes explain under half of the gap, and the rest is unexplained. The V and J calls and clone size were taken over from that table, and D and trimming were inferred from the DNA. For this sample the table gives about 160,000 clones, of which roughly four fifths were detected only once. The leading ten clones occupy about 0.98% of the sample.

Study-level results and caveats: A later analysis found that TCR association rates varied across HLA loci, with DRB1 alleles showing the most associated TCRs and HLA-C alleles the fewest. Roughly uniform sequencing depth across donors was assumed in presence/absence analyses, although this assumption may not hold. A later analysis reported that several top co-occurrence clusters appeared linked to parvovirus B19, influenza, CMV and Epstein-Barr virus. The authors suggested that the approach could potentially be generalized to other disease states and immunological phenotypes. At a false discovery rate of 0.05, a later analysis linked around 17,000 TCR beta sequences to specific HLA alleles. The cohort was sequenced for TCR beta chains only, and without alpha or paired-chain data the features that could be detected were limited. A later genetic analysis reported fewer N-insertions in productive TCRs among donors in an Asian-associated ancestry cluster than the approximately 670-donor mean. In vitro tests confirmed that a few of the cytomegalovirus-associated TCR beta chains recognize cytomegalovirus antigens. Broadly in line with IMGT annotations, most TCR beta V segments showed up in productive rearrangements about 87% or about 30% of the time in an earlier analysis of roughly 590 of the donors. Some IMGT-functional V segments, including TRBV6-2 and TRBV6-3, could not be told apart with the 87-base-pair reads, so those segments were excluded. A further reported finding was that TCR beta sequences accurately predicted the HLA-A and HLA-B alleles for most subjects in the first cohort. Because counts were too low, seventeen rarely observed V segments, including chromosome 9 orphons, were excluded from the earlier analysis of around 640 of the donors. In a later analysis, most CMV-associated TCR beta chains were found to appear HLA-restricted, with HLA associations seemingly driven largely by CMV exposure. A total of about 150 TCR beta chains were listed by the study as associated with cytomegalovirus. When HLA alleles, especially DR and DQ, strongly co-occurred, attributing TCR associations to individual alleles was difficult. A cluster of highly shared sequence variants was judged likely to represent a technical artifact of the sequencing pipeline. A later analysis found that HLA-associated TCR beta chains were more clonally expanded and had lower generation probabilities than equally common non-associated chains. While some public TCRs were present in many individuals, most TCR sequences turned up only very rarely across donors. Cytomegalovirus status was reported to be diagnosed by the classifier with high specificity and sensitivity in both the original and validation cohorts. Because HLA typing was unavailable for some donors at each locus, only the typed subset was used in association tests. The only immune exposure information available for the cohort was CMV serostatus. V-gene and J-gene trimming of TCR beta chains was associated with a missense DCLRE1C variant in a later genetic analysis, and the association was replicated in an independent cohort. Correlated functional status among segregating V segments might be attributable to linkage disequilibrium, but an unknown experimental factor could not be ruled out.

The V and J segments used are TRBV9 and TRBJ1-4; the D gene remains uncertain. The receptor comes from a girl aged 2 to 10 in good health and CMV-seropositive. The sample comprised PBMCs. The bases read TGTGCCAGCAGTCGTAGACTGGCAAATGAAAAACTGTTTTTT. This codes for CASSRRLANEKLFF.